This paragraph reports one T cell receptor beta chain. This CDR3 comprises 20 residues. The trim removed 2 bases at V and 5 bases at J, leaving 23 bases unmatched. The V gene's germline CDR1 is MRHNA and CDR2 SNTAGT. Every patient underwent thyroid surgery untreated. Through MiXCR, TCRdb re-clonotyped the PCR reads. The table lists about 20,000 clones, under 35% of them singletons. The sample comes from a study of metastatic and nonmetastatic thyroid tumors. Study-level information: Across peripheral blood and tumor or nodule tissue samples taken from malignant and benign thyroid patients, the repertoires were compared with one another.

The sequenced sample consisted of blood. The sequence was obtained from a female donor with papillary thyroid cancer or a benign thyroid nodule (not recorded which). Some clones in this sample may be carry-over from other donors' samples. The rearrangement links TRBV6-4 to TRBJ2-5; 7 bases are a match to TRBD1. The CDR3 sequence is CASSDPRRLTGTGVYETQYF. In DNA form, the CDR3 reads TGTGCCAGCAGTGACCCCCGGCGACTGACCGGTACAGGGGTATATGAGACCCAGTACTTC.